One sample yielded the 2 T cell receptor beta chains listed below, sequenced in a study of blood T cell repertoires in COVID-19. TCRdb keeps only in-frame clones here, not all; method: immunoSEQ multiplex PCR. This table holds fewer than 80,000 clones, less than 75% found once. The sample comprised peripheral blood. The receptors originated from a man in his sixties with acute or convalescent COVID-19.

The chain carries TRBV2 and TRBJ1-2; the match to TRBD1 covers 8 bases. The CDR3 has 14 residues. V was pared by 2 bases and J by 7 bases, with 6 bases of the junction left unmatched. The germline CDR1 and CDR2 sequences are SNHLY and FYNNEI. CDR3 coding DNA: TGTGCCAGCAGTGAACAGGCAGGGGGCTTTGGCTACACCTTC. This sequence encodes CASSEQAGGFGYTF.

For the CDR3, the DNA is TGTGCCAGCAGCCACGTCGAAAAACTGTTTTTT. Encoded protein: CASSHVEKLFF. V gene TRBV3-1 (or the pseudogene TRBV3-2) combines with J gene TRBJ1-4; D unresolved. The V gene's germline CDR1 is LGHDT and CDR2 YNNKEL (reference sequence). The CDR3 consists of 11 residues. The germline V and J ends were trimmed by 3 bases and 8 bases, with 4 bases remaining between them.